Listed below are T cell receptor beta chains from one sample, sequenced in a study of cytotoxic CD8 clonotypes in ibrutinib-treated CLL. TCRdb's copy holds only in-frame clones and misses some; the assay was immunoSEQ multiplex PCR. The data contain 9,000 to 13,000 clones, 70% to 80% of them seen just once; the ten biggest clones take up around 16%. Sequences were derived from PBMCs, sampled at disease progression, from a patient treated with ibrutinib. The receptor source for this set is a human donor with chronic lymphocytic leukemia. Each CDR3 is given without its conserved first and last residue.

V gene,CDR3 protein
TRBV19,ASSLNLRGLTHEQY
TRBV7-6,ASSLAKSRQETQY
TRBV27,ASSLNTGNYGYT
TRBV28,ASSTGTGWAYGYT
TRBV4-2,ASRDGQSSYEQY
TRBV19,ASSIVAGSTYEQY
TRBV9,ASSVRLRRERTDTQY
TRBV18,ASSPAGFVETQY
TRBV5-1,ASGQGGTEAF
TRBV9,ASSVESLPTRPYEQY
TRBV18,ASPSGQGSGTEAF
TRBV19,ASSVGWRGKRMTSWEQY
TRBV6-1,AAPTDRDDSPLH
TRBV4-1,ASSQGQGVLYEQY
TRBV15,ATSRVGAGGNTGELF
TRBV6-1,ASSPVLQETQY
TRBV7-2,ASSLDSRYNEQF
TRBV29-1,SAYRAPGEQY
TRBV5-6,ASIQWRGYGYT
TRBV9,ASTIGGTGEQF
TRBV7-8,ASSLGDRYDEQY
TRBV20-1,SVESQETQY